This record covers a single T cell receptor (beta chain). This specimen comes from a study of T-cell memory formation after mild COVID-19. Germline values: CDR1 MNHEY, CDR2 SVGAGI. The CDR3 is 13 amino acids. V lost 3 bases to trimming and J lost 2 bases, with 7 bases between them. Researchers used 5'RACE with constant-segment primers to make TCR alpha and TCR beta cDNA libraries that carry sample barcodes and UMIs. TCRdb used MiXCR to reprocess the 5' RACE reads, holding one entry per CDR3 protein. This table has hundreds of thousands of distinct CDR3 sequences, 12% to 15% appearing once. The V gene is TRBV6-5, the J gene TRBJ2-5; D unresolved. Sequences were obtained from PBMCs or a T cell subset sorted from them (not recorded which). The source of this sequence is a man in his late teens or twenties who had mild COVID-19 (a few samples of this study predate the infection). Cell type and time point are not known. CDR3 loop: CASSYDFQETQYF. As DNA, the CDR3 is TGTGCCAGCAGTTATGACTTTCAAGAGACCCAGTACTTC.